The 10 T cell receptor beta chains listed next were all sequenced from one sample in a study of shared T cell receptors in the human thymus (dated by TCRdb to 2020 to 2023). Receptors were amplified or captured by the immunoSEQ multiplex PCR assay. TCRdb took over this immuneACCESS table, retaining in-frame rearrangements with V and J assigned. Such tables are incomplete; in checked studies, under half of the missing clones stem from an unresolved V gene, and the remainder is unexplained. Across this sample there are hundreds of thousands of clones, with 85% to 90% seen only once. About 0.01% of the sample lies in the top ten. The sample was also reused in another study, on human thymus T cells.

The material sequenced was thymocytes. These receptors all stem from a boy in the first two years of life with a congenital heart defect. Donor details come from another sample of the same person, matched by shared clones.

V usage is TRBV5-1 and J usage is TRBJ1-1; D is unclear. CDR3 size: 12 residues. V lost 4 bases and J 1 base, leaving 5 bases between the germline ends. Germline V CDR1 and CDR2: SGHRS, YFSETQ. The CDR3 region is CASSAGNTEAFF. CDR3 nucleotide sequence: TGCGCCAGCAGCGCAGGGAACACTGAAGCTTTCTTT.

The rearrangement links TRBV13 to TRBJ1-1, with TRBD1 as a possible D gene (5 bases). Between the trimmed V and J ends, which lost 5 bases and 12 bases, there was a span of 19 bases. The CDR3 extends over 13 amino acids. Germline V gene data show CDR1 as PRHDT and CDR2 as FYEKMQ (reference sequence). CDR3 DNA sequence: TGTGCCAGCAGCAAGCGGGGCAGGGATTTGACTTTCTTT. It specifies CASSKRGRDLTFF.

This chain joins TRBV2 and TRBJ2-1, with 7 nucleotides matching TRBD2. The CDR3 has 16 amino acids. Unmatched junction bases numbered 13, after V lost 4 bases and J lost 7 bases. CDR1 and CDR2 (germline): SNHLY, FYNNEI. The CDR3 protein is CASSVLGVGEGNEQFF. The CDR3 nucleotides read TGTGCCAGCAGTGTATTGGGGGTTGGGGAGGGGAATGAGCAGTTCTTC. Using reference TRBV2 and TRBJ2-1 for the parts outside the CDR3, the full variable domain is EPEVTQTPSHQVTQMGQEVILRCVPISNHLYFYWYRQILGQKVEFLVSFYNNEISEKSEIFDDQFSVERPDGSNFTLKIRSTKLEDSAMYFCASSVLGVGEGNEQFFGPGTRLTVL.

The chain uses TRBV15 and TRBJ2-7, with TRBD1 identical over 7 bases. This CDR3 has 16 residues. CDR1 is LNHNV and CDR2 is YYDKDF in the germline V gene (reference sequence). After removal of 0 bases from V and 4 bases from J, the junction contained 9 bases not matched to a gene. The CDR3 reads CATSRDFPGQQYEQYF. The CDR3 DNA sequence: TGTGCCACCAGCAGAGATTTCCCGGGACAGCAATACGAGCAGTACTTC.

The chain combines TRBV6-5 with TRBJ2-1, with TRBD2 identical over 11 bases. The length of the CDR3 is 15 residues. Germline V gene lookup returns CDR1 MNHEY and CDR2 SVGAGI. Trimming at V came to 6 bases and at J to 3 bases, leaving 4 bases not matched to a gene. CDR3 in DNA: TGTGCCAGCAGCGAGGGACTAGCGGTCTACAATGAGCAGTTCTTC. This gives the protein CASSEGLAVYNEQFF.

This sequence joins TRBV7-9 and TRBJ2-3; 9 nucleotides agree with TRBD2. Germline CDR1 is SEHNR and CDR2 is FQNEAQ (reference sequence). This CDR3 spans 16 amino acids. The V gene end was trimmed by 2 bases and the J gene end by 2 bases; junction bases not matched to a gene: 5. The CDR3 sequence is CASSLRTSEPTDTQYF. CDR3 sequence (DNA): TGTGCCAGCAGCTTAAGGACTAGCGAACCCACAGATACGCAGTATTTT.

This chain joins TRBV28 and TRBJ2-5; TRBD2 might be the D (6 bases). This CDR3 has 15 amino acids. Germline CDR1 is MDHEN and CDR2 is SYDVKM. V dropped 5 bases and J dropped 5 bases, with 18 bases sitting between them. In DNA form, the CDR3 reads TGTGCCAGCAGTGCCAGACTACCCGGGGGTGAGACCCAGTACTTC. Translating gives CASSARLPGGETQYF.

In nucleotides, the CDR3 is TGTGCCAGCAGTCGGACGGCCAGGGGTCAGCCCCAGCATTTT. Residues: CASSRTARGQPQHF. V is TRBV28 and J is TRBJ1-5; perhaps TRBD1 as D (6 bases). The CDR3 is 14 residues long. Trimming took off 5 bases at V and 6 bases at J, with 14 bases between the two ends. Germline V gene lookup returns CDR1 MDHEN and CDR2 SYDVKM.

This clone has just one count. The chain combines TRBV6-1 with TRBJ1-2; 9 positions match TRBD1. This CDR3 spans 13 amino acids. Germline CDR1 MNHNS, CDR2 SASEGT. Trimming took 11 bases from V and 1 from J; bases not matched to a gene: 5. The CDR3 bases are TGTGCCGGCTTGGACAGGGGTAACTATGGCTACACCTTC. Its translation is CAGLDRGNYGYTF.

Here the CDR3 reads CASSLREGTDTQYF. The CDR3 bases are TGTGCCAGCAGCTTGCGGGAGGGAACGGATACGCAGTATTTT. The genes are TRBV7-2 and TRBJ2-3; TRBD2 matches at 9 bases. Germline V gene sequence: CDR1 SGHTA, CDR2 FQGNSA. V was pared by 3 bases and J by 6 bases, with 4 bases of the junction left unmatched. The CDR3 consists of 14 residues.